The 2 T cell receptor beta chains given below trace back to one sample, sequenced in a study of shared clonotypes between healthy human individuals. Profiling relied on immunoSEQ multiplex PCR, and the TCRdb table lists in-frame clones only, not all of them. In the table there are about 2.1 million clones, under 95% of which are singletons. Naive CD8 cells lacked CD45RO, underwent positive selection for CCR7 and left out terminally differentiated effector memory CD45RA+ cells. Sequenced: naive CD8+ T cells from PBMCs. The receptor set was obtained from a man younger than 35 in good health. Some clones in this sample may be carry-over from other donors' samples.

The chain's CDR3 is CASKPGLAAYEQYF. Here the CDR3 DNA reads TGTGCCAGCAAACCGGGACTAGCGGCCTACGAGCAGTACTTC. The rearrangement uses TRBV27 and TRBJ2-7; 11 nucleotides match TRBD2. The germline V gene encodes CDR1 MNHEY and CDR2 SMNVEV (reference sequence). V was pared by 7 bases and J by 2 bases, with 4 bases of the junction left unmatched. This CDR3 has 14 residues.

The chain is built from TRBV5-1 and TRBJ1-5; a possible D gene is TRBD1 (5 bases). Trimming took 0 bases from V and 9 from J, leaving 13 bases between them. This CDR3 region has 14 residues. Germline V gives CDR1 SGHRS, CDR2 YFSETQ. CDR3 amino acids: CASSLAGGVAPQHF. CDR3 nucleotide sequence: TGCGCCAGCAGCTTGGCAGGAGGGGTGGCGCCCCAGCATTTT.